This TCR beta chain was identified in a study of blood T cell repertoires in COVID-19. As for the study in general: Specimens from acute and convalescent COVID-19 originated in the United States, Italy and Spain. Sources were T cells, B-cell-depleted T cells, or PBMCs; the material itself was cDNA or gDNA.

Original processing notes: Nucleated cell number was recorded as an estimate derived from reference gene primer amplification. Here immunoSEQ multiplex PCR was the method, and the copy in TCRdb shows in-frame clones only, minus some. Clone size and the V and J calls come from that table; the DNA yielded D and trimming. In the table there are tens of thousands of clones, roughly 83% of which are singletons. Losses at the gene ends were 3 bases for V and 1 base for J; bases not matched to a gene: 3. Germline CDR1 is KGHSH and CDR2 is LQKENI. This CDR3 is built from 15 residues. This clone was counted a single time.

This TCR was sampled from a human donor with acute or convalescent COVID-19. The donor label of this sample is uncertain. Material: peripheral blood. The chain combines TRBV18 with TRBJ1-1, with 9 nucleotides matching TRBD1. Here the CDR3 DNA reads TGTGCCAGCTCACCGCAGACAGGGGGGAACACTGAAGCTTTCTTT. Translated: CASSPQTGGNTEAFF.